The entry below gives a single T cell receptor (beta chain) sequence along with its context. What it binds is unknown. CDR3 size: 14 residues. V trimming: 4 bases; J trimming: 5 bases; junction bases outside the gene matches: 5. Germline V CDR1 and CDR2: SGHTS, YDEGEE. The sample belongs to a study of PD-1 blockade in classical Hodgkin lymphoma. Study-wide results and caveats: Patients who responded completely had about the same baseline diversity as newly diagnosed patients. When set against healthy donors, newly diagnosed patients were reported to show lower baseline TCR diversity. With CD4+ cells, TCR diversity rose significantly by C4D1, but not with CD8+ cells. Repertoire difference causes, possibly disease activity or prior therapy, remain undefined.

The protocol was immunoSEQ multiplex PCR, while the TCRdb copy is restricted to in-frame clones and leaves out a portion. The table lists under 95,000 clones, 90% to 95% of them singletons, with 6.5% to 8% in the top ten. Each patient experienced a relapse that followed autologous stem cell transplantation, and brentuximab vedotin exposure varied. Here the sequenced sample was peripheral blood mononuclear cells (PBMCs), taken at baseline. This TCR derives from a human donor with classical Hodgkin lymphoma. The rearrangement links TRBV5-8 to TRBJ2-3; 9 nucleotides align to TRBD1. CDR3 residues: CASSPGTGRDTQYF. CDR3 coding DNA: TGTGCCAGCAGCCCTGGGACAGGGAGAGATACGCAGTATTTT.